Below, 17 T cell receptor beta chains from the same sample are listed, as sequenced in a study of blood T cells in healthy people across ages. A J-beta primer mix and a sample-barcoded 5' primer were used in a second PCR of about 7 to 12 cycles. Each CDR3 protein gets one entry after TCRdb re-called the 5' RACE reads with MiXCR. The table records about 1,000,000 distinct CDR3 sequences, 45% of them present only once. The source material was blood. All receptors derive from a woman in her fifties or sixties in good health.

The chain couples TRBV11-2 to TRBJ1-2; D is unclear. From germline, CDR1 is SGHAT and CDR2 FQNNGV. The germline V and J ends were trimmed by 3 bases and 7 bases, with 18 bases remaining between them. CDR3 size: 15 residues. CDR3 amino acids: CASSLAGSPASGYTF. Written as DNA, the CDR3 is TGTGCCAGCAGCTTGGCCGGGTCTCCTGCCTCTGGCTACACCTTC.

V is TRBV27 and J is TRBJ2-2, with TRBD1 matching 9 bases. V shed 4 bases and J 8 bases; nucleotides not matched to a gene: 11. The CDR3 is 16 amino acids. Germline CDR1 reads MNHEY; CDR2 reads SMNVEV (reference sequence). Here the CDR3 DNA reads TGTGCCAGCAGTTCCCGACAGGGGGGACCTCAAGGGGAGCTGTTTTTT. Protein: CASSSRQGGPQGELFF.

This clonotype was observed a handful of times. The CDR3 region has the DNA TGTGCCAGCAGCGACCCCGGGACTAGCTACTACAATGAGCAGTTCTTC. Amino acid sequence: CASSDPGTSYYNEQFF. This sequence joins TRBV7-3 and TRBJ2-1, with 9 bases lining up with TRBD2. This CDR3 comprises 16 residues. CDR1 and CDR2 from the germline V gene are SGHTA and FQGTGA. After removal of 5 bases from V and 3 bases from J, the junction contained 8 bases not matched to a gene.

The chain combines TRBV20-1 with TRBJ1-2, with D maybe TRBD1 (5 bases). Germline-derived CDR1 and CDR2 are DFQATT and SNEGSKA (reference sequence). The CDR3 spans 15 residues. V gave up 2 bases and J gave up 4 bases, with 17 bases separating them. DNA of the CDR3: TGCAGTGCTAGACCTCAGGGCACACCCGGCTATGGCTACACCTTC. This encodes CSARPQGTPGYGYTF.

CDR3 sequence (DNA): TGTGCTATTCGAGCGGGAGGCGGGCACAATGAGCAGTTCTTC. It specifies CAIRAGGGHNEQFF. The rearrangement uses TRBV10-3 and TRBJ2-1; 9 bases are shared with TRBD2. This CDR3 has 14 residues. Germline lookup yields CDR1 ENHRY and CDR2 SYGVKD.

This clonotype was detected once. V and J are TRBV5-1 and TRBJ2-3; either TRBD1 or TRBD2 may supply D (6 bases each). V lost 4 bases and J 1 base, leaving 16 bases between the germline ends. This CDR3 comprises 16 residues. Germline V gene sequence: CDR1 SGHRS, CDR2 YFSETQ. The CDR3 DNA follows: TGCGCCAGCAGCGGAGTGGGGGGCCGGGGCACAGATACGCAGTATTTT. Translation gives CASSGVGGRGTDTQYF.

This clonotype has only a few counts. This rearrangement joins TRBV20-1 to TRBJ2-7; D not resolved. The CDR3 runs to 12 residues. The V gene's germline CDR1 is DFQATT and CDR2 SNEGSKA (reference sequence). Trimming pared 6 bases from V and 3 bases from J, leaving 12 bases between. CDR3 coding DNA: TGCAGTGCGCAACGGCAGGACTACGAGCAGTACTTC. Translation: CSAQRQDYEQYF.

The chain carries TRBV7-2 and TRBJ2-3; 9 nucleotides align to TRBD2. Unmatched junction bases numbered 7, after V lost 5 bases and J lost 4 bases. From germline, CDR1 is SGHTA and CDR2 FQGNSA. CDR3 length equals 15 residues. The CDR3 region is CASSPGGRVSDTQYF. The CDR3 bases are TGTGCCAGCAGCCCTGGCGGGAGGGTTTCAGATACGCAGTATTTT.

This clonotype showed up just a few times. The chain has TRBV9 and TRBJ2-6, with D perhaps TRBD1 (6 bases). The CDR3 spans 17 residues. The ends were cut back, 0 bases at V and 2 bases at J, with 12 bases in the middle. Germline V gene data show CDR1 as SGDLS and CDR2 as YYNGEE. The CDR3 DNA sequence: TGTGCCAGCAGCGTAGCCAGGGGAAAGGCTGGGGCCAACGTCCTGACTTTC. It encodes CASSVARGKAGANVLTF.

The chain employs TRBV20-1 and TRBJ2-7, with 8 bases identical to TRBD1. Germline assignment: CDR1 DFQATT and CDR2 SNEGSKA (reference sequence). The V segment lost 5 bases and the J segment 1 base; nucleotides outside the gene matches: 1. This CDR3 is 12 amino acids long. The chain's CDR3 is CSADRGSYEQYF. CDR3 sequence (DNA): TGCAGTGCTGACAGGGGTTCCTACGAGCAGTACTTC.

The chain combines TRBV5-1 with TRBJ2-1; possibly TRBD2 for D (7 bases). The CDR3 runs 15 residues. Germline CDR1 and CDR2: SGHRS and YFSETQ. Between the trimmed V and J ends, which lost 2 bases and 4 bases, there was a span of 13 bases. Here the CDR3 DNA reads TGCGCCAGCAGCTTCCGCGGGGGCGCATACAATGAGCAGTTCTTC. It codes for CASSFRGGAYNEQFF. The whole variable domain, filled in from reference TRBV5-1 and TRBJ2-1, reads KAGVTQTPRYLIKTRGQQVTLSCSPISGHRSVSWYQQTPGQGLQFLFEYFSETQRNKGNFPGRFSGRQFSNSRSEMNVSTLELGDSALYLCASSFRGGAYNEQFFGPGTRLTVL.

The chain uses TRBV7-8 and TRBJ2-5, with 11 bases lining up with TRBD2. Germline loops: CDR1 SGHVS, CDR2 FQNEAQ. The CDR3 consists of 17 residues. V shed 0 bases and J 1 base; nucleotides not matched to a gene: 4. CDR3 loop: CASSLALAGGLQETQYF. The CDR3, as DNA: TGTGCCAGCAGCTTAGCTCTAGCGGGAGGACTCCAAGAGACCCAGTACTTC.

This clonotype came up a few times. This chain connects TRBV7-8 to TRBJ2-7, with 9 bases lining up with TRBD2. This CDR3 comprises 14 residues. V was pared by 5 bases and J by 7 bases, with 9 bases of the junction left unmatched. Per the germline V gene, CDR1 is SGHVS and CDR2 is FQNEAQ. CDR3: CASSLGGRVNEQYF. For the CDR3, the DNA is TGTGCCAGCAGCCTTGGCGGGAGGGTAAATGAGCAGTACTTC.

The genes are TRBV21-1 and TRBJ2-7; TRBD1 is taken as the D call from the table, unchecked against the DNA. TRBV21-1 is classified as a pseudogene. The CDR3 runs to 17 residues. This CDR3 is CASTPPGRRGGSYEQYF. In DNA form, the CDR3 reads TGTGCCAGCACTCCCCCGGGACGGAGAGGGGGCTCCTACGAGCAGTACTTC.

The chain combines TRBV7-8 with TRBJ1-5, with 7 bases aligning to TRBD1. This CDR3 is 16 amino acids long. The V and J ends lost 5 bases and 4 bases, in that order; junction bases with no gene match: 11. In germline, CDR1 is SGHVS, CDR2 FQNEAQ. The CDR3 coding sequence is TGTGCCAGCAGCACTAGGGACAGTCAAGGAAATCAGCCCCAGCATTTT. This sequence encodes CASSTRDSQGNQPQHF.

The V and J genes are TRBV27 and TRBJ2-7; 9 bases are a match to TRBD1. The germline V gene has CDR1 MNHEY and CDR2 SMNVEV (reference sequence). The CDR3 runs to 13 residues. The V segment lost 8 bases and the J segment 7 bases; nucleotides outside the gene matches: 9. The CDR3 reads CASGRTGVREQYF. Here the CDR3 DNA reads TGTGCCAGCGGTAGGACAGGGGTTCGGGAGCAGTACTTC.

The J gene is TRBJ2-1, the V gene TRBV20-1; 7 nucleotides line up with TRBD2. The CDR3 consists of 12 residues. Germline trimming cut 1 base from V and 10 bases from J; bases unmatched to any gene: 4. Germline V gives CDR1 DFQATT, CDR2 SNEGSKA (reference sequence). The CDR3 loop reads CSARVPAGEQFF. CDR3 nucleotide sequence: TGCAGTGCTAGAGTACCAGCGGGAGAGCAGTTCTTC.